Presented here are 10 T cell receptor beta chains from one specimen sequenced in a study of shared clonotypes between healthy human individuals. Libraries were prepared by immunoSEQ multiplex PCR; TCRdb keeps only in-frame clonotypes and omits some of them. This sample has around 200,000 clones, with approximately 95% found just once. The sample taken for sequencing was naive CD4+ T cells sorted from blood. As for subset: CD45RA+ positively selected. Source of these receptors: a woman aged 25-40 years in good health.

The chain employs TRBV20-1 and TRBJ1-5; D uncertain. Trimming stripped 1 base from V and 5 bases from J, with 3 bases between. CDR1 is DFQATT and CDR2 is SNEGSKA in the germline V gene (reference sequence). The CDR3 totals 11 residues. CDR3 protein: CSARVDQPQHF. CDR3 DNA sequence: TGCAGTGCTAGAGTGGATCAGCCCCAGCATTTT.

J is TRBJ1-2 and V is TRBV28; 7 bases align to TRBD1. Germline assignment: CDR1 MDHEN and CDR2 SYDVKM. V dropped 3 bases and J dropped 4; count of bases not matched to a gene: 11. CDR3 size: 16 residues. This CDR3 reads CASSFGDSPNPYGYTF. The CDR3, as DNA: TGTGCCAGCAGTTTTGGGGACAGTCCAAATCCCTATGGCTACACCTTC.

The chain joins TRBV5-1 to TRBJ2-7; 11 bases line up with TRBD1. The CDR3 covers 15 residues. Germline V gene data show CDR1 as SGHRS and CDR2 as YFSETQ. Trimming at V came to 0 bases and at J to 7 bases, leaving 6 bases not matched to a gene. The CDR3 protein is CASSLAPGQGGEQYF. The CDR3 nucleotides read TGCGCCAGCAGCTTGGCCCCGGGACAGGGGGGAGAGCAGTACTTC.

This clone has just one count. V is TRBV7-2 and J is TRBJ2-5; D is tentatively TRBD1 or TRBD2 (5 bases each). The DNA end lines up better with TRBJ2-7; the J call may be wrong. Germline values: CDR1 SGHTA, CDR2 FQGNSA. The CDR3 contains 15 residues. CDR3 DNA sequence: TGTGCCAGCAGCTCCCGGGGCGCCTCCTCCTACGAGCAGTACTTC. Translation: CASSSRGASSYEQYF.

The V call is TRBV7-9, the J call TRBJ2-7; D remains ambiguous. The CDR3 runs 15 residues. The germline V gene encodes CDR1 SEHNR and CDR2 FQNEAQ (reference sequence). Trimming pared 2 bases from V and 0 bases from J, leaving 11 bases between. The CDR3 bases are TGTGCCAGCAGCTTATATCCAGGCTACTCCTACGAGCAGTACTTC. It specifies CASSLYPGYSYEQYF.

The chain recombines TRBV30 with TRBJ2-5, with 7 bases matching TRBD2. TRBJ2-7 explains the end of the DNA better; the J call may be wrong. This CDR3 spans 13 amino acids. Germline CDR1 is GTSNPN and CDR2 is SVGIG (reference sequence). CDR3 in amino acids: CAISSGTSYEQYF. In DNA, the CDR3 is TGTGCCATTTCTAGCGGCACCTCCTACGAGCAGTACTTC.

The J gene is TRBJ2-7, the V gene TRBV5-1; 9 bases map to TRBD1. CDR3 length: 15 amino acids. The J segment lost 1 base and the V segment lost 4 bases, leaving 6 bases of the junction unmatched. CDR1 is SGHRS and CDR2 is YFSETQ in the germline V gene. CDR3 coding DNA: TGCGCCAGCAGCAAGGGCGGGACAGGGTCCTACGAGCAGTACTTC. This translates into CASSKGGTGSYEQYF.

The chain employs TRBV18 and TRBJ1-1; tentative D call: TRBD1 (5 bases). Per germline, CDR1 KGHSH and CDR2 LQKENI. V was pared by 6 bases and J by 3 bases, with 11 bases between. CDR3 length: 13 amino acids. In DNA form, the CDR3 reads TGTGCCAGCTCTGTAGACAGTTACACTGAAGCTTTCTTT. It is translated as CASSVDSYTEAFF.

The chain couples TRBV10-3 to TRBJ1-2; 10 bases align to TRBD1. V gave up 3 bases and J gave up 5 bases; unmatched junction bases: 9. CDR3 length: 16 residues. Germline CDR1 and CDR2: ENHRY and SYGVKD. CDR3 nucleotide sequence: TGTGCCATCAGTGACACCGGGACAGGGGATGGGTATGGCTACACCTTC. Amino acid sequence: CAISDTGTGDGYGYTF.

The gene calls are TRBV5-1 and TRBJ2-6, with D maybe TRBD1 (6 bases). The germline V gene encodes CDR1 SGHRS and CDR2 YFSETQ. The CDR3 loop spans 15 amino acids. The germline V and J ends were trimmed by 1 base and 4 bases, with 9 bases remaining between them. The CDR3 DNA follows: TGCGCCAGCAGCTTGAACAGGGCCGGGGCCAACGTCCTGACTTTC. It encodes CASSLNRAGANVLTF.